This note documents a single T cell receptor (beta chain) sequence. This sample was taken from a study of blood T cell repertoires in COVID-19. The overall study: PBMCs, B-cell-depleted T cells, or T cells provided the cDNA or gDNA that made up the material.

Per the original data handling: Amplification of reference gene primers was used by the study to estimate nucleated cell counts. TCRdb's table, derived via immunoSEQ multiplex PCR, lists solely in-frame clones and lacks some. The V and J calls and clone size are taken from that table; D and trimming were inferred from the DNA. In the table there are 140,000 to 150,000 clones, roughly 82% of which are singletons. This CDR3 comprises 18 residues. With 4 bases removed from V and 0 bases from J, the gap between germline ends came to 18 bases. Germline loops: CDR1 KGHDR, CDR2 SFDVKD. The TCR was taken from a human donor with acute or convalescent COVID-19. The donor label of this sample is uncertain. The sequencing input was peripheral blood. The V gene is TRBV24-1, the J gene TRBJ1-3; a possible D gene is TRBD1 (5 bases). DNA of the CDR3: TGTGCCACCAGTGACCAAGGGAGACTAGGGGTCTCTGGAAACACCATATATTTT. Its translation is CATSDQGRLGVSGNTIYF.